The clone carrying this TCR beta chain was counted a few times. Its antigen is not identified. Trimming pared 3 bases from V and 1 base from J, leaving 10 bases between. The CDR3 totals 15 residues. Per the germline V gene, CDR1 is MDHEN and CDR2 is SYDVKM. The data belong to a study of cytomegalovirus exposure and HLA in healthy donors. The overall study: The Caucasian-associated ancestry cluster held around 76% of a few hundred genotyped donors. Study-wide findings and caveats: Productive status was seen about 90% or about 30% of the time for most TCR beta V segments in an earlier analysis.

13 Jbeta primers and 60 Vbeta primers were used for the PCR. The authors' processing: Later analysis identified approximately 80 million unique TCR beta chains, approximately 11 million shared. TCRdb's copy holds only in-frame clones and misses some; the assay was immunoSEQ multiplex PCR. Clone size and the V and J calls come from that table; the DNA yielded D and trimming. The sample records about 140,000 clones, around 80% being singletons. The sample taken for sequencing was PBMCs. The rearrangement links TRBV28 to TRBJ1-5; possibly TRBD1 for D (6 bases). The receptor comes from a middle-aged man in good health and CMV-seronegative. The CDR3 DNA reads TGTGCCAGCAGTTTCCGGGGGGCGAGCAATCAGCCCCAGCATTTT. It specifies CASSFRGASNQPQHF.